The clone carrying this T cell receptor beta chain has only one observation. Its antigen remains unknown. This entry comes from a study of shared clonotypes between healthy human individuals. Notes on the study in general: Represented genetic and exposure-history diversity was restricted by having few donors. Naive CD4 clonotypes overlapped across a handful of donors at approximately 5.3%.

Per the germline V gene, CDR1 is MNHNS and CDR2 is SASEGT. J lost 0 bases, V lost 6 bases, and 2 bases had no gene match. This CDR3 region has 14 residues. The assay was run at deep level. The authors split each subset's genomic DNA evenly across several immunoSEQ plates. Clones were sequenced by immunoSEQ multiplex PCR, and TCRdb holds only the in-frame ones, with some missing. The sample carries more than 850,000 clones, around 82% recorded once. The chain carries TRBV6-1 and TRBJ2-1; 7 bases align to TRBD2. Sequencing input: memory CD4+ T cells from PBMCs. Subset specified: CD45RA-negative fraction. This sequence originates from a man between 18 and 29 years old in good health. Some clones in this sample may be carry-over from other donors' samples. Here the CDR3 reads CASRGLDSYNEQFF. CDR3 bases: TGTGCCAGCAGAGGACTAGACTCCTACAATGAGCAGTTCTTC.